This T cell receptor beta chain was obtained from a study of blood T cell repertoires in COVID-19. Original analysis: Nucleated cell number was recorded as an estimate derived from reference gene primer amplification. Clones were read by immunoSEQ multiplex PCR, and TCRdb kept only the in-frame ones, dropping some. From that table come the V and J calls and clone size; the DNA was used to work out D and trimming. Among about 150,000 clones listed, around 83% were seen once. The CDR3 spans 12 residues. CDR1 and CDR2 from the germline V gene are GTSNPN and SVGIG (reference sequence). V was trimmed by 1 base and J by 9 bases, leaving 10 bases between them.

This chain links TRBV30 with TRBJ1-5, with a weak D call TRBD1 (6 bases). Material: peripheral blood. This clonotype was sampled from a woman between 65 and 79 years old who had recovered from COVID-19. The CDR3 here is CAWSADRRPQHF. In DNA, the CDR3 is TGTGCCTGGAGTGCAGACAGGCGGCCCCAGCATTTT.